The TCR beta chain under discussion was sequenced for a study of T-cell memory formation after mild COVID-19. Study-level background: Largely, the TCR clusters proved donor specific.

Study findings and constraints: Largely, contracting CD4+ clones fell within CM and EM, and contracting CD8+ clones within EMRA. Some clones that responded turned up in pre-infection memory, which suggests that cross-reactive memory joined in.

TCRdb fed the 5' RACE reads into MiXCR, producing one record per CDR3 protein. The sample records some 150,000 distinct CDR3 sequences, about 6.1% being singletons. This CDR3 has 16 amino acids. The V end was cut by 3 bases, the J end by 4 bases, with 16 bases between. Germline values: CDR1 SGHRS, CDR2 YFSETQ. Turning to this clonotype: Its target is not known.

Sequenced: PBMCs or a T cell subset sorted from them (not recorded which). This sequence was found in an adult woman who had mild COVID-19 (a few samples of this study predate the infection). Cell type and time point are not known. The gene calls are TRBV5-1 and TRBJ2-2; TRBD1 might be the D (6 bases). The CDR3 DNA is TGCGCCAGCAGCTCATTGACCCCAGGGGTCACCGGGGAGCTGTTTTTT. Its translation is CASSSLTPGVTGELFF.